Below, 2 T cell receptor beta chains from the same sample are listed, as sequenced in a study of T cells in tuberculosis. Generated by immunoSEQ multiplex PCR, the TCRdb table keeps only in-frame clones and is missing some. This table has fewer than 45,000 clones, 90% to 95% appearing once. Sequences were obtained from PBMCs. These receptors came from a donor between 10 and 35 years old with latent tuberculosis or without tuberculosis infection.

This chain connects TRBV7-2 to TRBJ2-7; 8 bases map to TRBD2. Germline CDR1 is SGHTA and CDR2 is FQGNSA. The CDR3 loop spans 14 amino acids. Trimming at V came to 5 bases and at J to 6 bases, leaving 9 bases not matched to a gene. The CDR3 coding sequence is TGTGCCAGCAGCGATTATAGCGGGAAACTCGAGCAGTACTTC. Protein product: CASSDYSGKLEQYF.

The CDR3 nucleotides read TGTGCCAGCAGCTTTCCCGGGAGGGCCTATAATTCACCCCTCCACTTT. Its protein product is CASSFPGRAYNSPLHF. V gene TRBV7-8 combines with J gene TRBJ1-6; D is undetermined. Germline CDR1 reads SGHVS; CDR2 reads FQNEAQ. V was pared by 3 bases and J by 2 bases, with 11 bases between. The CDR3 is 16 amino acids.